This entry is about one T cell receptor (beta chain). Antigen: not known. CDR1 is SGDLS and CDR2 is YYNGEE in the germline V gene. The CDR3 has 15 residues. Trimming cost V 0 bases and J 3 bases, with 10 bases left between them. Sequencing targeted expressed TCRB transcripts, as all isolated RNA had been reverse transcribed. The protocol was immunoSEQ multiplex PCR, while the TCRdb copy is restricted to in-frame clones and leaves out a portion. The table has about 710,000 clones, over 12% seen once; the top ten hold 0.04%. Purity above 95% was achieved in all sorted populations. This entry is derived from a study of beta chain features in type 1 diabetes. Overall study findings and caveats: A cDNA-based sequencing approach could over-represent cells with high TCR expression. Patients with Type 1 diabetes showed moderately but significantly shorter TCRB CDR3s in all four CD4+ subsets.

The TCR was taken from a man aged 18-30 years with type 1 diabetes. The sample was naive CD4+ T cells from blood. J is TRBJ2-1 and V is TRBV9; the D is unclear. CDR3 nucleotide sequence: TGTGCCAGCAGCGTAGATCCTTACGGCTACAATGAGCAGTTCTTC. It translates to CASSVDPYGYNEQFF.